Following are 24 T cell receptor beta chains from one sample sequenced in a study of blood T cell repertoires in COVID-19. Assay: immunoSEQ multiplex PCR; the TCRdb copy retains only in-frame clones and omits some. The sample yields about 150,000 clones, roughly 80% seen once. Sequencing was carried out using peripheral blood. The receptor set was obtained from a woman aged 80 or older with COVID-19, enrolled during active disease.

The chain couples TRBV20-1 to TRBJ2-5; 9 nucleotides line up with TRBD2. Germline CDR1 DFQATT, CDR2 SNEGSKA (reference sequence). The J segment lost 0 bases and the V segment lost 3 bases, leaving 5 bases of the junction unmatched. This CDR3 contains 15 residues. This chain's CDR3 is CSASKKRGDQETQYF. Here the CDR3 DNA reads TGCAGTGCTAGTAAGAAGCGGGGGGACCAAGAGACCCAGTACTTC.

The chain joins TRBV20-1 to TRBJ2-1, with 8 bases that match TRBD2. The trim removed 3 bases at V and 3 bases at J, leaving 19 bases unmatched. Germline loops: CDR1 DFQATT, CDR2 SNEGSKA (reference sequence). This CDR3 is 19 amino acids long. Here the CDR3 DNA reads TGCAGTGCTAGTCGTCCTCCGATGGGGGGGACTAGGAACTACAATGAGCAGTTCTTC. Its translation: CSASRPPMGGTRNYNEQFF.

The chain carries TRBV6-2 or TRBV6-3 and TRBJ2-3; TRBD2 matches at 9 bases. V lost 2 bases and J lost 4; bases outside the gene matches: 7. This CDR3 is built from 16 residues. The germline CDR1 and CDR2 sequences are MNHEY and SVGEGT. The CDR3 protein is CASSYPRGGLADTQYF. CDR3 DNA: TGTGCCAGCAGTTACCCGCGGGGGGGCTTGGCAGATACGCAGTATTTT.

The V and J genes are TRBV6-5 and TRBJ1-4, with D unresolved. CDR1 and CDR2 from the germline V gene are MNHEY and SVGAGI. Trimming pared 8 bases from V and 4 bases from J, leaving 11 bases between. The CDR3 is 13 amino acids. As DNA, the CDR3 is TGTGCCAGCCAGAGGCAGAATAATGAAAAACTGTTTTTT. Translation: CASQRQNNEKLFF.

The chain employs TRBV7-3 and TRBJ2-1; 11 bases match TRBD2. This CDR3 has 16 amino acids. Germline V CDR1 and CDR2: SGHTA, FQGTGA. J was trimmed by 1 base and V by 6 bases; bases with no gene match: 5. The CDR3 DNA reads TGTGCCAGCAGTCTACTAGCGGGGGCGTCCTACAATGAGCAGTTCTTC. Translating it yields CASSLLAGASYNEQFF.

The gene calls are TRBV5-1 and TRBJ1-2, with D perhaps matching TRBD1 (6 bases). The V end was cut by 0 bases, the J end by 7 bases, with 13 bases between. The germline gives CDR1 SGHRS, CDR2 YFSETQ. This CDR3 has 14 residues. The DNA for the CDR3 is TGCGCCAGCAGCTTGGGGGACAAGCTCTTTGGCTACACCTTC. It specifies CASSLGDKLFGYTF.

The chain links TRBV2 to TRBJ1-6; D is ambiguous. The CDR3 is 14 amino acids. Germline values: CDR1 SNHLY, CDR2 FYNNEI. V dropped 6 bases and J dropped 4 bases, with 10 bases sitting between them. The CDR3 nucleotides are TGTGCCAGCAGCGATCGGGGATATAATTCACCCCTCCACTTT. It translates to CASSDRGYNSPLHF.

J is TRBJ2-2 and V is TRBV28; 7 nucleotides line up with TRBD1. J lost 6 bases, V lost 7 bases, and 14 bases had no gene match. The CDR3 is 16 residues long. Germline loops: CDR1 MDHEN, CDR2 SYDVKM. Written as DNA, the CDR3 is TGTGCCAGCAAGGGGACAGATCGAGGCGTCGCCGGGGAGCTGTTTTTT. Encoded protein: CASKGTDRGVAGELFF.

The chain is built from TRBV25-1 and TRBJ1-2, with D perhaps TRBD1 (5 bases). V lost 7 bases to trimming and J lost 2 bases, with 20 bases between them. This CDR3 has 16 amino acids. Germline V gives CDR1 MGHDK, CDR2 SYGVNS. The CDR3 DNA sequence: TGTGCCAGCACCCCGGGGGGGGTGGTAAGGAACTATGGCTACACCTTC. Protein: CASTPGGVVRNYGYTF.

This chain connects TRBV12-3 or TRBV12-4 to TRBJ1-5; tentatively, D is TRBD1 (5 bases). The CDR3 runs 12 residues. V lost 4 bases to trimming and J lost 11 bases, with 12 bases between them. The CDR3 DNA is TGTGCCAGCAGTTCGGGGGTAGGGACCCAGCATTTT. Translated, it gives CASSSGVGTQHF.

This chain links TRBV5-5 with TRBJ1-1; the match to TRBD1 covers 9 bases. This CDR3 has 15 amino acids. V lost 5 bases to trimming and J lost 3 bases; unmatched junction nucleotides: 8. Germline CDR1 and CDR2: SGHKS and YYEKEE (reference sequence). CDR3 bases: TGTGCCAGCAGTTCTACCTGGGACAGGGACACTGAAGCTTTCTTT. Its protein is CASSSTWDRDTEAFF.

The chain joins TRBV7-8 to TRBJ2-4; D possibly corresponds to TRBD2 (6 bases). Germline CDR1 and CDR2: SGHVS and FQNEAQ. V was shortened by 3 bases and J by 1 base, with 19 bases between the two germline ends. The CDR3 runs 18 residues. CDR3 sequence: CASSFSVWVAGAKNIQYF. As DNA, the CDR3 is TGTGCCAGCAGCTTTAGTGTCTGGGTGGCGGGGGCCAAAAACATTCAGTACTTC.

The table lists this clone with a few counts. The CDR3 bases are TGTGCCAGCAGTGAATCGGGACATCGGGCCTACGAGCAGTACTTC. Its protein product is CASSESGHRAYEQYF. The chain employs TRBV25-1 and TRBJ2-7, with D maybe TRBD1 (6 bases). Germline CDR1 reads MGHDK; CDR2 reads SYGVNS. V was trimmed by 1 base and J by 2 bases, leaving 12 bases between them. The CDR3 contains 15 residues.

This chain uses TRBV5-1 with TRBJ1-1; 8 bases agree with TRBD1. V was pared by 7 bases and J by 4 bases, with 9 bases of the junction left unmatched. The CDR3 is 14 residues long. Germline assignment: CDR1 SGHRS and CDR2 YFSETQ. The CDR3 bases are TGCGCCAGCGCCTCCGGGACAGGTCCCACTGAAGCTTTCTTT. It yields the protein CASASGTGPTEAFF.

V is TRBV6-5 and J is TRBJ1-5; 10 nucleotides align to TRBD1. Germline assignment: CDR1 MNHEY and CDR2 SVGAGI. The CDR3 contains 15 residues. V dropped 8 bases and J dropped 6; count of bases not matched to a gene: 10. The DNA for the CDR3 is TGTGCCAGCGGAGCTGGGACAGGGGTGGCTCAGCCCCAGCATTTT. Amino acids: CASGAGTGVAQPQHF.

V and J are TRBV27 and TRBJ2-1; a possible D gene is TRBD2 (6 bases). The CDR3 contains 18 residues. Trimming pared 7 bases from V and 5 bases from J, leaving 27 bases between. Germline CDR1 and CDR2: MNHEY and SMNVEV (reference sequence). The CDR3 region is CASTPSILVGGDNNEQFF. The CDR3 DNA reads as TGTGCCAGCACCCCCTCGATCCTAGTCGGGGGAGACAACAATGAGCAGTTCTTC.

In this sample, this clone turned up once. The rearrangement joins TRBV6-6 to TRBJ2-6; unclear D gene. The ends were cut back, 2 bases at V and 1 base at J, with 3 bases in the middle. Looked up from germline, CDR1 is MNHNY and CDR2 is SVGAGI (reference sequence). This CDR3 is 14 amino acids long. This chain's CDR3 is CASSYPSGANVLTF. DNA of the CDR3: TGTGCCAGCAGTTACCCTTCTGGGGCCAACGTCCTGACTTTC.

DNA for the CDR3: TGCGCCAGCAGCCTAGGACAGGGGTATGGAAACACCATATATTTT. Translation: CASSLGQGYGNTIYF. J is TRBJ1-3 and V is TRBV5-1; TRBD1 aligns across 9 bases. The CDR3 has 15 amino acids. J lost 3 bases, V lost 4 bases, and 5 bases had no gene match. Germline CDR1 is SGHRS and CDR2 is YFSETQ. Drawing the rest from reference TRBV5-1 and TRBJ1-3, the complete variable domain is KAGVTQTPRYLIKTRGQQVTLSCSPISGHRSVSWYQQTPGQGLQFLFEYFSETQRNKGNFPGRFSGRQFSNSRSEMNVSTLELGDSALYLCASSLGQGYGNTIYFGEGSWLTVV.

This sequence joins TRBV11-2 and TRBJ1-2, with D possibly TRBD1 on 6 matching bases. CDR1 and CDR2 (germline): SGHAT, FQNNGV. Trimming removed 5 bases at V and 4 bases at J, with 26 bases between. There are 18 residues in the CDR3. This CDR3 is CASSPWDTSTPPFYGYTF. CDR3 DNA sequence: TGTGCCAGCAGCCCCTGGGACACTTCTACTCCCCCATTCTATGGCTACACCTTC.

The genes are TRBV27 and TRBJ2-1; TRBD1 agrees at 10 bases. Per the germline V gene, CDR1 is MNHEY and CDR2 is SMNVEV (reference sequence). The V segment lost 1 base and the J segment 3 bases; nucleotides outside the gene matches: 0. This CDR3 has 15 residues. CDR3 residues: CASSLWTGGYNEQFF. DNA for the CDR3: TGTGCCAGCAGTTTATGGACAGGGGGCTACAATGAGCAGTTCTTC.

The chain joins TRBV19 to TRBJ1-3; D might be TRBD1 (6 bases). The CDR3 contains 15 residues. Germline V gives CDR1 LNHDA, CDR2 SQIVND (reference sequence). V was shortened by 6 bases and J by 0 bases, with 12 bases between the two germline ends. The CDR3 coding sequence is TGTGCCAGTAGGATACAGGGTCTCTCTGGAAACACCATATATTTT. It yields the protein CASRIQGLSGNTIYF.

The V gene is TRBV2, the J gene TRBJ1-5; D gene unclear. V lost 2 bases and J lost 5, with 7 bases in between. Germline V gives CDR1 SNHLY, CDR2 FYNNEI. This CDR3 contains 13 residues. The CDR3 loop is CASSEYRYQPQHF. CDR3 bases: TGTGCCAGCAGTGAATACAGATATCAGCCCCAGCATTTT.

This clone has ten or more counts. The V and J genes are TRBV7-9 and TRBJ2-7, with 9 bases aligning to TRBD2. Germline CDR1 reads SEHNR; CDR2 reads FQNEAQ (reference sequence). The CDR3 is 15 residues long. V shed 8 bases and J 9 bases; nucleotides not matched to a gene: 17. This CDR3 reads CASLPPAEREVGQYF. CDR3 sequence (DNA): TGTGCCAGCCTACCCCCCGCGGAGCGGGAGGTGGGGCAGTACTTC.

The chain carries TRBV18 and TRBJ2-3; no clear D. The CDR3 totals 16 residues. Trimming cost V 3 bases and J 2 bases, with 15 bases left between them. Germline V gene lookup returns CDR1 KGHSH and CDR2 LQKENI. CDR3 sequence (DNA): TGTGCCAGCTCACCTCAAGGCCGAGGATACACAGATACGCAGTATTTT. Its translation is CASSPQGRGYTDTQYF.